One sample yielded the 3 T cell receptor beta chains listed below, sequenced in a study of memory CD4+ T cells and cytomegalovirus serostatus (dated by TCRdb to between 2017 and 2020). Library method: the immunoSEQ multiplex PCR assay. TCRdb limited this immuneACCESS table to in-frame rearrangements with V and J called. A share of clones is missing; checked studies link under half to unresolved V genes, and the rest is unexplained. This sample is represented by some 50,000 clones; roughly 79% of them were singletons. 1.5% to 2% of the sample is in the top ten clones. Single viable CD3+CD4+CD8-CD45RO+ cells were sorted as memory CD4+ T cells on a FACSAria II. The sequenced sample was memory CD4+ T cells from blood. The receptors here all came from an adult in good health and CMV-seronegative.

The chain joins TRBV15 to TRBJ2-4; D unresolved. Germline CDR1 LNHNV, CDR2 YYDKDF (reference sequence). V lost 1 base, J lost 2 bases, and 6 bases lay in between. The CDR3 is 14 amino acids. The CDR3 protein is CATSRGDTKNIQYF. The DNA for the CDR3 is TGTGCCACCAGCAGAGGAGACACCAAAAACATTCAGTACTTC.

The chain combines TRBV15 with TRBJ2-1; 10 bases are shared with TRBD1. Germline CDR1 is LNHNV and CDR2 is YYDKDF (reference sequence). J lost 5 bases, V lost 1 base, and 2 bases had no gene match. The CDR3 loop spans 15 amino acids. CDR3 region: CATSRAGTGDNEQFF. Written as DNA, the CDR3 is TGTGCCACCAGCAGAGCCGGGACAGGGGACAATGAGCAGTTCTTC.

The CDR3 protein is CASSLGDWRGLYEQYF. The CDR3 region has the DNA TGTGCCAGCAGCTTAGGAGATTGGAGGGGGCTTTACGAGCAGTACTTC. The rearrangement joins TRBV7-9 to TRBJ2-7; TRBD1 is a possible D gene (7 bases). The CDR3 is made up of 16 amino acids. V was trimmed by 1 base and J by 4 bases, leaving 17 bases between them. Germline CDR1 and CDR2: SEHNR and FQNEAQ (reference sequence).